What follows describes a single T cell receptor (beta chain). Its antigen is unknown. PCR was performed a second time for about 7 to 11 cycles using a sample-barcoded 5' primer and a J-beta primer mix. A tag from a template-switch adaptor with 12 random nucleotides marked each cDNA molecule. TCRdb fed the 5' RACE reads into MiXCR, producing one record per CDR3 protein. The sample contains nearly 800,000 distinct CDR3 sequences, 56% of which appear only once. This sample is drawn from a study of blood T cells in healthy people across ages. Whole-study results and caveats: Researchers judged that diversity estimates from one million T cells fell short of true values. Nothing was known about donor CMV status, and this possibly confounded expanded clonotype changes.

Each sample gave at least 6 million isolated PBMCs. The CDR3 has 15 residues. V was pared by 5 bases and J by 2 bases, with 5 bases of the junction left unmatched. This sequence was found in a man aged 35 to 55 in good health. The sequencing input was blood. This rearrangement joins TRBV12-3 or TRBV12-4 to TRBJ2-7; 11 positions match TRBD2. CDR3 in DNA: TGTGCCAGCAGTCGAACTAGCGGGGGACCCTACGAGCAGTACTTC. This sequence encodes CASSRTSGGPYEQYF.